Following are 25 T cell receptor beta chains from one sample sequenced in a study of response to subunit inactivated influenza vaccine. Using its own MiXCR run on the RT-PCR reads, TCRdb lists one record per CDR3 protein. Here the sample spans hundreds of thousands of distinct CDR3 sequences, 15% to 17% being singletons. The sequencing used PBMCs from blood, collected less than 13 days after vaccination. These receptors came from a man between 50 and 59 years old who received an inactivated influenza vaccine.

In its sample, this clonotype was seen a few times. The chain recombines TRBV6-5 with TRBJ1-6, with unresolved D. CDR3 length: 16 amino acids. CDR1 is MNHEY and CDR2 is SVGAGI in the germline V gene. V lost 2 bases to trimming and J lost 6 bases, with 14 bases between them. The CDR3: CASSYRRGYLNSPLHF. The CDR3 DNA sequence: TGTGCCAGCAGTTACAGGCGCGGCTACCTTAATTCACCCCTCCACTTT.

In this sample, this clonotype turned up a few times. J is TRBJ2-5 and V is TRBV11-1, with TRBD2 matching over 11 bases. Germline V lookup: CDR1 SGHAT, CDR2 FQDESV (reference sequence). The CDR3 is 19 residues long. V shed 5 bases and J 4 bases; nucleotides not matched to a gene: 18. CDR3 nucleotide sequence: TGTGCCAGCAGCCCTGGCACTAGCGGGAGTTTCATATGGGGAGAGACCCAGTACTTC. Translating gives CASSPGTSGSFIWGETQYF. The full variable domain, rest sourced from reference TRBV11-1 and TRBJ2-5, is EAEVAQSPRYKITEKSQAVAFWCDPISGHATLYWYRQILGQGPELLVQFQDESVVDDSQLPKDRFSAERLKGVDSTLKIQPAELGDSAMYLCASSPGTSGSFIWGETQYFGPGTRLLVL.

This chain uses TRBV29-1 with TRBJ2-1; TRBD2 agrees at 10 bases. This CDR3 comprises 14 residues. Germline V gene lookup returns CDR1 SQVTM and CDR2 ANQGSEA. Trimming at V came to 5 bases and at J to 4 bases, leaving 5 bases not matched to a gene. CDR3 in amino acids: CSVPSGGPYNEQFF. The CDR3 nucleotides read TGCAGCGTTCCTAGCGGGGGACCTTACAATGAGCAGTTCTTC.

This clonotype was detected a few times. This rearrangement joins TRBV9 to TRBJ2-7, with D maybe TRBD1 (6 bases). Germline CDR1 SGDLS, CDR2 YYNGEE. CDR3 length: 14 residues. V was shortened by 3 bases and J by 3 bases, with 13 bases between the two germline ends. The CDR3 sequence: CASSDSTGLYEQYF. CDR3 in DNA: TGTGCCAGCAGCGATAGTACAGGGCTCTACGAGCAGTACTTC.

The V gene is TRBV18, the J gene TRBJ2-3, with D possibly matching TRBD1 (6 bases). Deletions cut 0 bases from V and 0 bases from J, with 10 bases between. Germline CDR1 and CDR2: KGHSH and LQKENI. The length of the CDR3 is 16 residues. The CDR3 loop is CASSPPGHTSTDTQYF. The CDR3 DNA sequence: TGTGCCAGCTCACCACCGGGACACACTAGCACAGATACGCAGTATTTT.

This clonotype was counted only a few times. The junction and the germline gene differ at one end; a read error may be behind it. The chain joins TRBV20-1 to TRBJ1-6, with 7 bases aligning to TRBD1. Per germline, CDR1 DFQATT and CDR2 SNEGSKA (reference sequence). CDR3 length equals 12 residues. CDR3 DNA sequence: TGCAGTGCGAGAGACAGGGCTTCACCCCTCCACTTT. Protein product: CSARDRASPLHF.

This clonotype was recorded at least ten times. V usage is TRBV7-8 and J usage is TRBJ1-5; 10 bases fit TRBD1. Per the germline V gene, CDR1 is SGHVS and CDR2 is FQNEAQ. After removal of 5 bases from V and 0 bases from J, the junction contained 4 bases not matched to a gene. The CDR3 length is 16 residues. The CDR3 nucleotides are TGTGCCAGCAGCCCGAGGACAGGGGGTAGCAATCAGCCCCAGCATTTT. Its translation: CASSPRTGGSNQPQHF.

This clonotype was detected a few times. As DNA, the CDR3 is TGTGCCAGCAGTTTAGCGCTTACGGGGGGAGATACGCAGTATTTT. It translates to CASSLALTGGDTQYF. The V call is TRBV12-3 or TRBV12-4, the J call TRBJ2-3, with TRBD2 identical over 7 bases. CDR3 length: 15 amino acids. The junction had 5 bases not matched to a gene; V was cut back by 0 bases and J by 5 bases.

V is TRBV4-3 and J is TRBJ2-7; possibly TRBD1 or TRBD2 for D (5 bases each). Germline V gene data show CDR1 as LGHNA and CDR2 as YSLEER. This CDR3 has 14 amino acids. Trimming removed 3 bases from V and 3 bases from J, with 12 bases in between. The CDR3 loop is CASSQQGRNYEQYF. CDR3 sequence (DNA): TGCGCCAGCAGCCAGCAGGGACGGAACTACGAGCAGTACTTC.

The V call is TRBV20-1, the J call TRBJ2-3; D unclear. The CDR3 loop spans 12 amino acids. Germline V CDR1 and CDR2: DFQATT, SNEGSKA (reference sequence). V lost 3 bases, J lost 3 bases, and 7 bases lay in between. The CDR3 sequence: CSARQMTDTQYF. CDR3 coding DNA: TGCAGTGCTAGGCAGATGACAGATACGCAGTATTTT.

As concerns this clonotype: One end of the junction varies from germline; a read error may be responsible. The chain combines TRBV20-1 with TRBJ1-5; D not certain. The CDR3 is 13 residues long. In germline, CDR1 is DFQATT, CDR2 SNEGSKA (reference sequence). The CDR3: CSGRGSSNQPQHF. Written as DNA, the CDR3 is TGCAGTGGTAGAGGGTCTAGCAATCAGCCGCAGCATTTT.

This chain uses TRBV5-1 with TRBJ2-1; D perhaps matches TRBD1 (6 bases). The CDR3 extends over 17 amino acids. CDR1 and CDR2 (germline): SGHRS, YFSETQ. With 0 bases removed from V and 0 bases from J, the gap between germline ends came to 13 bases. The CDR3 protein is CASSLVGDRSSYNEQFF. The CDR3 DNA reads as TGCGCCAGCAGCTTGGTAGGTGACAGGAGCTCCTACAATGAGCAGTTCTTC. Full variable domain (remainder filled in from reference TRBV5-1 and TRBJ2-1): KAGVTQTPRYLIKTRGQQVTLSCSPISGHRSVSWYQQTPGQGLQFLFEYFSETQRNKGNFPGRFSGRQFSNSRSEMNVSTLELGDSALYLCASSLVGDRSSYNEQFFGPGTRLTVL.

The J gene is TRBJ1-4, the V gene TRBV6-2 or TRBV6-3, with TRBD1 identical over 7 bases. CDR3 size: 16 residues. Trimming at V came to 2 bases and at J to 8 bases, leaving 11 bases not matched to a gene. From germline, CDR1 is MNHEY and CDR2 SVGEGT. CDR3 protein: CASSYRTGTVGEKLFF. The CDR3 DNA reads TGTGCCAGCAGTTACCGGACCGGGACAGTAGGGGAAAAACTGTTTTTT.

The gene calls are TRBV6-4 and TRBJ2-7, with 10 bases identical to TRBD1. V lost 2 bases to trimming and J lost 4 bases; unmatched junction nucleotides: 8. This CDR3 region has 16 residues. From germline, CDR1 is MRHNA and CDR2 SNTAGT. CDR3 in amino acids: CASSDPKWGQGYEQYF. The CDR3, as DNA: TGTGCCAGCAGTGACCCAAAGTGGGGACAGGGGTACGAGCAGTACTTC.

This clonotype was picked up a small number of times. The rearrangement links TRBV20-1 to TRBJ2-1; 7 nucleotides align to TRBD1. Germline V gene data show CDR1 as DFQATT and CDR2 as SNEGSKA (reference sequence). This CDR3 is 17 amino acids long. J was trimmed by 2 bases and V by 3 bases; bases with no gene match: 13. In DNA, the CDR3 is TGCAGTGCTAGGACACAACAACAGGGGACCACCTACAATGAGCAGTTCTTC. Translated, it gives CSARTQQQGTTYNEQFF.

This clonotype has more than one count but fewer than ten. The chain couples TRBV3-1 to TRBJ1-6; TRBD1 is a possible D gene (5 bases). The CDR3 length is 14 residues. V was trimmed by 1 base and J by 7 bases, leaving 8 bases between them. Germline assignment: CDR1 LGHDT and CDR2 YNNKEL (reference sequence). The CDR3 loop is CASSQGTPNSPLHF. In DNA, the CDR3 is TGTGCCAGCAGCCAAGGGACACCAAATTCACCCCTCCACTTT.

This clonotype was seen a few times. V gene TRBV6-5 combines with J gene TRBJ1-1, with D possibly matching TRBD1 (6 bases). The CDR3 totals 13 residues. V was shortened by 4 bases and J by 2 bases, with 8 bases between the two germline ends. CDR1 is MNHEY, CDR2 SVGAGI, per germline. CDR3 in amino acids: CASSWGHNTEAFF. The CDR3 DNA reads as TGTGCCAGCAGTTGGGGACACAACACTGAAGCTTTCTTT.

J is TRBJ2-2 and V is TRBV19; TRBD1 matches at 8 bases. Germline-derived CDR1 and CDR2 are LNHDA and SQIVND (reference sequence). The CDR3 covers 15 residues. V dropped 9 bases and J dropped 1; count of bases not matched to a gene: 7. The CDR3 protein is CARTSGTGNTGELFF. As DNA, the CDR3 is TGTGCCAGAACCTCCGGGACAGGGAACACCGGGGAGCTGTTTTTT.

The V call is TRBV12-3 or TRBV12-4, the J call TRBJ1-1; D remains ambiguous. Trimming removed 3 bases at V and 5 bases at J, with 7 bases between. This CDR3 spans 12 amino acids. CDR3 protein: CASSFIGTEAFF. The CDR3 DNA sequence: TGTGCCAGCAGTTTCATAGGGACTGAAGCTTTCTTT.

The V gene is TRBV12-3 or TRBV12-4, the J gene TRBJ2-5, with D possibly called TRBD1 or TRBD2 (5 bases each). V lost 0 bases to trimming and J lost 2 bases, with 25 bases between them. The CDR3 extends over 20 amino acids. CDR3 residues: CASSLALMGGASRAQETQYF. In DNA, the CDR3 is TGTGCCAGCAGTTTAGCGCTAATGGGTGGGGCTAGCCGGGCTCAAGAGACCCAGTACTTC.

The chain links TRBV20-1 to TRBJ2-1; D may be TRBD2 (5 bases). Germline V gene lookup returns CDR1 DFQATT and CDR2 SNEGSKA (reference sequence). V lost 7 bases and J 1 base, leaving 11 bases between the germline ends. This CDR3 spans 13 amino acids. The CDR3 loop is CSVEGASYNEQFF. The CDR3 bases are TGCAGTGTTGAGGGAGCGTCCTACAATGAGCAGTTCTTC.

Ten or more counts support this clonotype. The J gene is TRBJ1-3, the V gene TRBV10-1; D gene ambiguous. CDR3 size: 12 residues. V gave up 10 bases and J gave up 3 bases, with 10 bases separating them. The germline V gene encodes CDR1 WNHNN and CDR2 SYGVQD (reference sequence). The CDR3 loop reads CAKREIGNTIYF. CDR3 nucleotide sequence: TGCGCCAAGAGGGAGATTGGAAACACCATATATTTT.

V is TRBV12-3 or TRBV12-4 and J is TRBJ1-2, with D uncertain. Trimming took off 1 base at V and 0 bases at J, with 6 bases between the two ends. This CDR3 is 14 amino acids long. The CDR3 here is CASSLGSPNYGYTF. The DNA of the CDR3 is TGTGCCAGCAGTTTAGGGAGCCCTAACTATGGCTACACCTTC.

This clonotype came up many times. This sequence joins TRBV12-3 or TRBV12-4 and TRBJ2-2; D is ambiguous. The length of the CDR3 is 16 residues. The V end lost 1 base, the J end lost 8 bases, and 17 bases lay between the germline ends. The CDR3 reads CASSLEGGFTEGELFF. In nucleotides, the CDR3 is TGTGCCAGCAGTTTAGAAGGCGGATTCACCGAGGGGGAGCTGTTTTTT.

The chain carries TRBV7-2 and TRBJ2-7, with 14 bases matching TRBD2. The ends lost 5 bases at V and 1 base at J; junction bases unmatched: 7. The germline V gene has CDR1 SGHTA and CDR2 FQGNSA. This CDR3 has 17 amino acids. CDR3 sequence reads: CASSKGLAGVPSYEQYF. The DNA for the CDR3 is TGTGCCAGCAGCAAGGGACTAGCGGGGGTTCCATCCTACGAGCAGTACTTC.